This is a list of T cell receptor beta chains from one sample in a study of cytomegalovirus exposure and HLA in healthy donors. Assay used: immunoSEQ multiplex PCR; TCRdb lists only in-frame clones, some missing. Of around 140,000 clones in the sample, approximately 79% were seen once. Sequenced input: PBMCs. These receptors were collected from a man in his fifties in good health and CMV-seropositive. The CDR3 runs from the conserved cysteine through the conserved F or W. A D gene is named only where the DNA matches it firmly. Clone size is not always given. Where it is, it says once, few, many or a class for expanded clones.

j_call clone_size d_call v_call cdr3_aa cdr3_nt
TRBJ1-2 once TRBD1 TRBV11-2 CASSIRQGNYGYTF TGTGCCAGCAGCATAAGACAGGGGAACTATGGCTACACCTTC
TRBJ1-5 - - TRBV15 CATSSARRSGNQPQHF TGTGCCACCAGCAGCGCGCGGCGGTCTGGCAATCAGCCCCAGCATTTT
TRBJ2-2 - TRBD1 TRBV2 CASRRQGQDRTGELFF TGTGCCAGCAGGCGGCAAGGACAGGACCGGACCGGGGAGCTGTTTTTT
TRBJ2-4 - TRBD2 TRBV2 CASSPGLAGAKNIQYF TGTGCCAGCAGTCCCGGACTAGCGGGGGCCAAAAACATTCAGTACTTC
TRBJ1-4 - - TRBV11-2 CASSLGPKDSEKLFF TGTGCCAGCAGCTTGGGGCCTAAGGACAGTGAAAAACTGTTTTTT
TRBJ2-7 - TRBD1 TRBV7-9 CASSDPGQGAYEQYF TGTGCCAGCAGCGATCCGGGACAGGGGGCCTACGAGCAGTACTTC
TRBJ1-5 - - TRBV11-2 CASSLRRGQPQHF TGTGCCAGCAGCCTGCGAAGGGGGCAGCCCCAGCATTTT
TRBJ1-2 - - TRBV7-2 CASSLGGLGNYGYTF TGTGCCAGCAGCTTGGGGGGTCTGGGTAACTATGGCTACACCTTC
TRBJ1-2 - TRBD1 TRBV6-5 CASSLRDRGYGYTF TGTGCCAGCAGTCTCCGGGACAGGGGGTATGGCTACACCTTC
TRBJ2-7 few TRBD1 TRBV28 CASSLGVTGLSYEQYF TGTGCCAGCAGTTTAGGTGTGACAGGGCTCTCCTACGAGCAGTACTTC
TRBJ2-1 - TRBD2 TRBV27 CASSSQLLAGGPPLLF TGTGCCAGCAGTTCCCAACTACTAGCGGGGGGGCCGCCTCTGCTCTTC
TRBJ1-2 - - TRBV21-1 CASGRDRVTNDGYTF TGTGCCAGCGGACGGGACAGGGTAACTAATGATGGCTACACCTTC
TRBJ1-2 few - TRBV6-6 CASSSPTKTNYGYTF TGTGCCAGCAGTTCCCCAACAAAGACTAACTATGGCTACACCTTC
TRBJ2-2 - TRBD2 TRBV7-8 CASSHGLVAGELFF TGTGCCAGCAGCCACGGACTAGTGGCCGGGGAGCTGTTTTTT
TRBJ1-5 - - TRBV15 CATSSPNSGFNQPQHF TGTGCCACCAGCAGCCCTAACTCGGGATTCAATCAGCCCCAGCATTTT
TRBJ2-2 - - TRBV4-1 CASSPLSGELFF TGCGCCAGCAGCCCGTTGTCCGGGGAGCTGTTTTTT
TRBJ1-2 - - TRBV5-1 CASSVGGNYGYTF TGCGCCAGCAGCGTCGGGGGAAACTATGGCTACACCTTC
TRBJ1-3 - - TRBV6-5 CASQGGGGNTIYF TGTGCCAGCCAAGGTGGCGGGGGAAACACCATATATTTT
TRBJ2-2 - TRBD2 TRBV4-1 CASSPTVSGRVGGELFF TGCGCCAGCAGCCCCACCGTCTCAGGGAGGGTGGGCGGGGAGCTGTTTTTT
TRBJ2-2 - TRBD1 TRBV27 CASSHGQGLGNTGELFF TGTGCCAGCAGTCACGGACAGGGGCTGGGGAACACCGGGGAGCTGTTTTTT
TRBJ2-7 - TRBD2 TRBV10-3 CAVRAGGAYEQYF TGTGCCGTTCGGGCGGGAGGCGCCTACGAGCAGTACTTC
TRBJ1-1 once - TRBV18 CASQTNRAIVTEAFF TGTGCCAGCCAAACTAACAGGGCCATTGTCACTGAAGCTTTCTTT
TRBJ2-5 - TRBD2 TRBV9 CASSVGLAGVETQYF TGTGCCAGCAGCGTAGGACTAGCGGGAGTAGAGACCCAGTACTTC
TRBJ2-3 few TRBD1 TRBV18 CASSLSGTGPTDTQYF TGTGCCAGCTCACTCTCCGGGACAGGGCCCACAGATACGCAGTATTTT
TRBJ2-7 - - TRBV6-5 CASSYLGGTGEQYF TGTGCCAGCAGTTACCTGGGCGGGACTGGCGAGCAGTACTTC
TRBJ2-7 - - TRBV4-2 CASSRPVPSRSYEQYF TGTGCCAGCAGCCGCCCGGTCCCATCTCGCTCCTACGAGCAGTACTTC
TRBJ2-7 - TRBD2 TRBV11-2 CASSFRPTSGPYEQYF TGTGCCAGCAGCTTCAGGCCTACTAGCGGACCCTACGAGCAGTACTTC
TRBJ1-1 - TRBD1 TRBV19 CASSPRQGQGAGTEAFF TGTGCCAGTAGTCCCCGCCAGGGACAGGGGGCAGGCACTGAAGCTTTCTTT
TRBJ2-7 - - TRBV18 CASSTTTGEQYF TGTGCCAGCTCCACCACCACAGGCGAGCAGTACTTC
TRBJ1-5 - - TRBV7-2 CASSLRGPREGQPQHF TGTGCCAGCAGCTTAAGAGGGCCCCGCGAAGGTCAGCCCCAGCATTTT
TRBJ1-1 - - TRBV11-2 CASSRWQDTKKGTEAFF TGTGCCAGCAGCCGATGGCAGGACACGAAAAAGGGGACTGAAGCTTTCTTT
TRBJ1-2 few - TRBV6-4 CASSARVGYGYTF TGTGCCAGCAGTGCGCGGGTTGGCTATGGCTACACCTTC
TRBJ2-5 - - TRBV7-2 CASSLESSAQETQYF TGTGCCAGCAGCTTAGAGTCCAGCGCGCAAGAGACCCAGTACTTC
TRBJ2-5 - - TRBV15 CATSRGKAQETQYF TGTGCCACCAGCAGGGGCAAGGCTCAAGAGACCCAGTACTTC
TRBJ1-1 few - TRBV11-3 CASSEQENTEAFF TGTGCCAGCAGCGAGCAGGAGAACACTGAAGCTTTCTTT
TRBJ1-1 - - TRBV14 CASSLRERENTEAFF TGTGCCAGCAGCCTCAGGGAGCGGGAGAACACTGAAGCTTTCTTT
TRBJ2-7 - TRBD2 TRBV9 CASSPQGGPSNEQYF TGTGCCAGCAGCCCTCAGGGAGGGCCTTCGAACGAGCAGTACTTC
TRBJ2-5 - TRBD2 TRBV6-1 CASSDPLAGGNRETQYF TGTGCCAGCAGTGACCCACTAGCGGGAGGGAATAGGGAGACCCAGTACTTC
TRBJ2-6 - - TRBV5-4 CASSFRSEGANVLTF TGTGCCAGCAGCTTCCGCAGCGAGGGGGCCAACGTCCTGACTTTC
TRBJ2-7 - TRBD2 TRBV18 CASSDGLAGDYEQYF TGTGCCAGCTCAGACGGACTAGCGGGGGACTACGAGCAGTACTTC
TRBJ2-4 - TRBD1 TRBV19 CASSIGGTGGSGNIQYF TGTGCCAGTAGTATAGGAGGGACAGGGGGTAGCGGAAACATTCAGTACTTC